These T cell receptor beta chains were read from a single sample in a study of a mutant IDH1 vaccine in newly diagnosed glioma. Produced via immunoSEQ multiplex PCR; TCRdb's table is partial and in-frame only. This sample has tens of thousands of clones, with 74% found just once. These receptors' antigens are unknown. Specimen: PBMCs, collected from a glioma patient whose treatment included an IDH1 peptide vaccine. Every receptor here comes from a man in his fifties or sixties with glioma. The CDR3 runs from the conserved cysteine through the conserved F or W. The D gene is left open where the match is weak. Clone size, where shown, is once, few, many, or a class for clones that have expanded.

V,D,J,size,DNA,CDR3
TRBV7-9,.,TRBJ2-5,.,TGTGCCAGCAGCGGGCTAATACAACAAGAGACCCAGTACTTC,CASSGLIQQETQYF
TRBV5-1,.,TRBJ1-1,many,TGCGCCAGCAGCTTGACGGGAAAGAACACTGAAGCTTTCTTT,CASSLTGKNTEAFF
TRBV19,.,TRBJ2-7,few,TGTGCCAGTAGTATTCAATTGGGGAGCTCCTACGAGCAGTACTTC,CASSIQLGSSYEQYF
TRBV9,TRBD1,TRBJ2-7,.,TGTGCCAGCAGCGTAGATCTGGGACAGGGGTACAAGCAGTACTTC,CASSVDLGQGYKQYF
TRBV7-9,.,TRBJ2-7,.,TGTGCCTGTGGTTTGGACAATCCCTACGAGCAGTACTTC,CACGLDNPYEQYF
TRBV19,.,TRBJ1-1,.,TGTGCCAGTAGTAACCGCAGAACTGGGCGGAACACTGAAGCTTTCTTT,CASSNRRTGRNTEAFF
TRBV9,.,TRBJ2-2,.,TGTGCCAGCAGCGTAATGGAGACGGCCGGGGAGCTGTTTTTT,CASSVMETAGELFF
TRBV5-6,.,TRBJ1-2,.,TGTGCCAGCAGAAGGGTTGAGGGAATCGTCTATGGCTACACCTTC,CASRRVEGIVYGYTF
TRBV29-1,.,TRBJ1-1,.,TGCAGCGTTGAAAGCAGGGGTGGGTTCACTGAAGCTTTCTTT,CSVESRGGFTEAFF
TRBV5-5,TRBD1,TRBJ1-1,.,TGTGCCAGCAGGCCAGGACAGGGCGCACTCGTTGAAGCTTTCTTT,CASRPGQGALVEAFF
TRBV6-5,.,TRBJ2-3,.,TGTGCCAGCAGACCGGGACACAGCACAGATACGCAGTATTTT,CASRPGHSTDTQYF
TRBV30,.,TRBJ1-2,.,TGTGCCTGGAGTGTACCCTATGGTGGGATCCATGGCTACACCTTC,CAWSVPYGGIHGYTF
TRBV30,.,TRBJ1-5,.,TGTGCCTGGAGTGGGACGGATTTCGACGGGCCCCAGCATTTT,CAWSGTDFDGPQHF
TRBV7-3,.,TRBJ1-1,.,TGTGCCAGCAGCTTAAAGCCGGCAGGGGACACTGAAGCTTTCTTT,CASSLKPAGDTEAFF
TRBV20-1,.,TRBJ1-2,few,TGCAGTGTGCTCATAAACTATGGCTACACCTTC,CSVLINYGYTF
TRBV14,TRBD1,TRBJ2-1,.,TGTGCCAGCAGCCAATTACAGGGGGCGAACAATGAGCAGTTCTTC,CASSQLQGANNEQFF
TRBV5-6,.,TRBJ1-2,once,TGTGCCAGCAGCTTGAGGTCTCCGGGATCAGGGGGCTACACCTTC,CASSLRSPGSGGYTF
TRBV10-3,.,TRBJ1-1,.,TGTGCCATCAGTGAGTCAAGCTTTAATGGGGAGGGTTACACTGAAGCTTTCTTT,CAISESSFNGEGYTEAFF
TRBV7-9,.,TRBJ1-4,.,TGTGCCAGCCGGGTTGACAAGGGAAAACTGTTTTTT,CASRVDKGKLFF
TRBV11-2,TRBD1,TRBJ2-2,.,TGTGCCAGCAGCCTATACCGGGACAGGGGAATTTTT,CASSLYRDRGIF
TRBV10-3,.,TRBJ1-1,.,TGTGCCATCAGTGCACAGGGGAACACTGAAGCTTTCTTT,CAISAQGNTEAFF
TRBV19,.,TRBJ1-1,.,TGTGCCAGTAGCCTACGCGGGTTAAACACTGAAGCTTTCTTT,CASSLRGLNTEAFF
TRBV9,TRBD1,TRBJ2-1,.,TGTGCCAGCACCCCCCAGGGGGAATTGGTGGATGAGCAGTTCTTC,CASTPQGELVDEQFF
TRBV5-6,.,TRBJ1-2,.,TGTGCCAGCAGCTTTACGAGGGCTGACTATGGCTACACCTTC,CASSFTRADYGYTF
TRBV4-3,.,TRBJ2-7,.,TGCGCCAGCAGCCAATCTCCAGGAAACTACGAGCAGTACTTC,CASSQSPGNYEQYF
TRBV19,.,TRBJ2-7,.,TGTGCCAGTCGCCGGGATGGGACCTACGAGCAGTACTTC,CASRRDGTYEQYF
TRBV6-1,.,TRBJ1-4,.,TGTGCCACCCATCGGACATTCAATGAAAAACTGTTTTTT,CATHRTFNEKLFF